This T cell receptor (beta chain) was observed in a study of blood T cell repertoires in COVID-19. The overall study: Acute-phase and convalescent COVID-19 samples originated in the United States, Italy and Spain. In each case, the material was cDNA or gDNA derived from T cells, B-cell-depleted T cells, or PBMCs.

The germline V gene encodes CDR1 SEHNR and CDR2 FQNEAQ (reference sequence). V trimming: 5 bases; J trimming: 3 bases; junction bases outside the gene matches: 3. This CDR3 contains 15 residues. Original processing notes: Scientists estimated how many nucleated cells there were by amplifying reference gene primers. Libraries were prepared by immunoSEQ multiplex PCR; TCRdb keeps only in-frame clonotypes and omits some of them. From that table come the V and J calls and clone size; the DNA was used to work out D and trimming. The sample lists some 85,000 clones, 75% to 85% occurring once. This clone has more than one count but fewer than ten.

The sequence was collected from a woman older than 75 with acute or convalescent COVID-19. This chain links TRBV7-9 with TRBJ2-3; 12 nucleotides line up with TRBD2. Sequencing was carried out using peripheral blood. This CDR3 is CASSVGTSGTDTQYF. In DNA, the CDR3 is TGTGCCAGCAGCGTCGGGACTAGCGGGACAGATACGCAGTATTTT.